This T cell receptor beta chain came from a study of beta chain features in type 1 diabetes. Only one heparinised blood draw was taken per donor, and its volume averaged roughly 120 mL. Isolation of CD4+ naive, central memory, regulatory and stem cell-like memory cells was achieved by sorting via CD45RO/CCR7/CD25/CD127/CD95/CD27. The study reverse transcribed the entire isolated RNA, so it sequenced expressed TCRB transcripts. This table comes from immunoSEQ multiplex PCR, and its TCRdb copy is limited to in-frame clones, with some not included. Of around 300,000 clones listed, 11% to 15% are singletons. On this clone: Its specificity is unknown.

The V gene's germline CDR1 is LGHNA and CDR2 YSLEER. The CDR3 has 21 amino acids. Trimming cost V 4 bases and J 0 bases; bases outside gene matches: 16. Overall study findings and caveats: Equally in patients and controls, shorter templates might have been favored by PCR. All four CD4+ subsets of Type 1 diabetes patients contained TCRB CDR3s that were moderately but significantly shorter.

V gene TRBV4-3 combines with J gene TRBJ2-1; 12 bases align to TRBD2. Specimen: central memory CD4+ T cells from blood. This receptor was taken from a young man in good health. CDR3 bases: TGCGCCAGCAGCCTAACTAAACCCGGGACTAGCGGGCCGAGCTCCTACAATGAGCAGTTCTTC. This encodes CASSLTKPGTSGPSSYNEQFF.